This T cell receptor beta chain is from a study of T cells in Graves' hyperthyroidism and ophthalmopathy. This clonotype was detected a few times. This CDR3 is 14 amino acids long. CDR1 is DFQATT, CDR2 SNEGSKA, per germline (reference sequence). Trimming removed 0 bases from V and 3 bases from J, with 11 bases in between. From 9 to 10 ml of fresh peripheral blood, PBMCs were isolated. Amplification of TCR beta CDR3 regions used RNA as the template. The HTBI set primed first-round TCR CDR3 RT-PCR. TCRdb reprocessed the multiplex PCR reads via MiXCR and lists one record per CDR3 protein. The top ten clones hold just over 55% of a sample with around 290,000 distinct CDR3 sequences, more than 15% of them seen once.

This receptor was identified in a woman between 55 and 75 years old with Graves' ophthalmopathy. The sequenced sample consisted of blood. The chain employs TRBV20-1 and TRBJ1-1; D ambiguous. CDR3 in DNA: TGCAGTGCTAGAGATCGTGTGGTAGACACTGAAGCTTTCTTT. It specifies CSARDRVVDTEAFF.